This T cell receptor beta chain was recorded in a study of blood T cell repertoires in COVID-19. Study summary: Spain, Italy and the United States supplied samples that represented acute and convalescent COVID-19.

V gave up 4 bases and J gave up 4 bases; unmatched junction bases: 9. The CDR3 contains 16 residues. From germline, CDR1 is SGHKS and CDR2 YYEKEE (reference sequence). Libraries were prepared by immunoSEQ multiplex PCR; TCRdb keeps only in-frame clonotypes and omits some of them. This table holds about 120,000 clones, around 90% found once. The chain links TRBV5-5 to TRBJ1-5; 9 bases align to TRBD1. Material: peripheral blood. The clonotype was recovered from a human donor in a cohort sampled during active COVID-19. The CDR3 region has the DNA TGTGCCAGCAGCGGAACCGGGACAGGGTGGAATCAGCCCCAGCATTTT. Residues: CASSGTGTGWNQPQHF.